The 27 T cell receptor beta chains below were found in one sample sequenced in a study of blood T cell repertoires in COVID-19. The table came from immunoSEQ multiplex PCR; TCRdb's copy has only in-frame clones and leaves some out. Among some 530,000 clones listed, 80% to 90% were seen once. The sample consisted of peripheral blood. These receptor sequences come from a human donor in a cohort sampled during active COVID-19.

This chain links TRBV19 with TRBJ2-7; 8 bases are shared with TRBD1. The CDR3 is 15 residues long. Unmatched junction bases numbered 6, after V lost 5 bases and J lost 0 bases. CDR1 and CDR2 from the germline V gene are LNHDA and SQIVND (reference sequence). CDR3: CASSRGQGPSYEQYF. As DNA, the CDR3 is TGTGCCAGTAGTCGCGGACAGGGTCCCTCCTACGAGCAGTACTTC.

This chain joins TRBV28 and TRBJ1-2; D is possibly TRBD1 (5 bases). Germline CDR1 MDHEN, CDR2 SYDVKM. The CDR3 is 14 residues long. V shed 6 bases and J shed 6 bases, with 17 bases lying between them. CDR3 DNA sequence: TGTGCCAGCAGCCAGTCGTTTCAGGGTCATGGCTACACCTTC. Amino acids: CASSQSFQGHGYTF.

The chain employs TRBV27 and TRBJ2-7, with TRBD2 as a possible D gene (5 bases). With 5 bases removed from V and 0 bases from J, the gap between germline ends came to 17 bases. Germline CDR1 is MNHEY and CDR2 is SMNVEV (reference sequence). CDR3 length: 16 residues. CDR3 loop: CASSAYQAGNSYEQYF. CDR3 nucleotides: TGTGCCAGCAGTGCATACCAGGCCGGGAACTCCTACGAGCAGTACTTC.

The gene calls are TRBV3-1 (or the pseudogene TRBV3-2) and TRBJ2-3; D is perhaps TRBD1 (6 bases). Germline V gene data show CDR1 as LGHDT and CDR2 as YNNKEL (reference sequence). The CDR3 contains 13 residues. V lost 3 bases to trimming and J lost 8 bases, with 12 bases between them. CDR3 in amino acids: CASSQGQQTTQYF. In DNA form, the CDR3 reads TGTGCCAGCAGCCAGGGACAACAGACTACGCAGTATTTT.

The V gene is TRBV3-1 (or the pseudogene TRBV3-2), the J gene TRBJ2-3; D is unresolved. The V gene lost 1 base and the J gene lost 0 bases, with 5 bases spanning the gap. The CDR3 runs 14 residues. From germline, CDR1 is LGHDT and CDR2 YNNKEL (reference sequence). The CDR3 spells CASSQVTSTDTQYF. The CDR3 region has the DNA TGTGCCAGCAGCCAAGTAACTAGCACAGATACGCAGTATTTT.

The rearrangement joins TRBV30 to TRBJ2-1; 11 bases align to TRBD2. CDR3 length equals 15 residues. Germline V gene data show CDR1 as GTSNPN and CDR2 as SVGIG (reference sequence). After removal of 0 bases from V and 4 bases from J, the junction contained 2 bases not matched to a gene. In DNA, the CDR3 is TGTGCCTGGAGTGTACTAGCGGGAGCTTACAATGAGCAGTTCTTC. Protein sequence: CAWSVLAGAYNEQFF.

CDR3 coding DNA: TGTGCCAGCAGCTTATCACTTGAGACTGAAGCTTTCTTT. It yields the protein CASSLSLETEAFF. The chain carries TRBV7-2 and TRBJ1-1; no definite D call. The CDR3 contains 13 residues. The V end lost 2 bases, the J end lost 5 bases, and 9 bases lay between the germline ends. Germline values: CDR1 SGHTA, CDR2 FQGNSA. Full variable domain (remainder filled in from reference TRBV7-2 and TRBJ1-1): GAGVSQSPSNKVTEKGKDVELRCDPISGHTALYWYRQSLGQGLEFLIYFQGNSAPDKSGLPSDRFSAERTGGSVSTLTIQRTQQEDSAVYLCASSLSLETEAFFGQGTRLTVV.

The chain employs TRBV10-3 and TRBJ2-7; a weak D match, TRBD2 (6 bases). The CDR3 sequence is 18 residues long. Trimming removed 3 bases from V and 7 bases from J, with 28 bases in between. Germline CDR1 and CDR2: ENHRY and SYGVKD. Written as DNA, the CDR3 is TGTGCCATCAGTGAAAGAGAAGGAGGGAAAGGGCCTGGGGAGGAGCAGTACTTC. Translated: CAISEREGGKGPGEEQYF.

J is TRBJ2-7 and V is TRBV9; 16 nucleotides match TRBD2. The CDR3 has 16 amino acids. From germline, CDR1 is SGDLS and CDR2 YYNGEE. After removal of 4 bases from V and 7 bases from J, the junction contained 8 bases not matched to a gene. In nucleotides, the CDR3 is TGTGCCAGCAGCCTCGGACCGGGACTAGCGGGGGGGGAGCAGTACTTC. It is translated as CASSLGPGLAGGEQYF.

This rearrangement joins TRBV9 to TRBJ2-5, with 8 positions matching TRBD2. V was pared by 4 bases and J by 5 bases, with 7 bases of the junction left unmatched. The CDR3 length is 14 residues. Germline lookup yields CDR1 SGDLS and CDR2 YYNGEE. This CDR3 reads CASSQGPGGETQYF. The CDR3 DNA reads TGTGCCAGCAGCCAGGGACCGGGAGGGGAGACCCAGTACTTC.

The chain joins TRBV6-6 to TRBJ1-5, with D perhaps TRBD1 (5 bases). The ends were cut back, 2 bases at V and 4 bases at J, with 12 bases in the middle. Looked up from germline, CDR1 is MNHNY and CDR2 is SVGAGI (reference sequence). The CDR3 has 15 residues. The CDR3 is CASSYTDTRNQPQHF. The CDR3 nucleotides are TGTGCCAGCAGTTACACGGACACCAGGAATCAGCCCCAGCATTTT.

This clone was recorded once. The same CDR3 can be traced to other DNA sequences in this sample. This rearrangement joins TRBV18 to TRBJ2-3; D gene ambiguous. Germline-derived CDR1 and CDR2 are KGHSH and LQKENI. The CDR3 runs 11 residues. V was pared by 3 bases and J by 6 bases, with 4 bases between. The CDR3 reads CASSPADTQYF. The DNA for the CDR3 is TGTGCCAGCTCACCCGCGGATACGCAGTATTTT.

V and J are TRBV5-4 and TRBJ1-2, with 7 positions matching TRBD1. The germline gives CDR1 SGHNT, CDR2 YYREEE (reference sequence). The CDR3 has 17 amino acids. V lost 2 bases to trimming and J lost 4 bases; unmatched junction nucleotides: 14. The CDR3 loop reads CASSFQGTANSRYGYTF. In nucleotides, the CDR3 is TGTGCCAGCAGCTTCCAAGGGACAGCCAATTCCCGCTATGGCTACACCTTC.

The chain is built from TRBV7-2 and TRBJ1-3; TRBD1 is a possible D gene (5 bases). With 5 bases removed from V and 0 bases from J, the gap between germline ends came to 8 bases. The CDR3 is 14 residues long. Germline CDR1 reads SGHTA; CDR2 reads FQGNSA. The DNA for the CDR3 is TGTGCCAGCAGCATAACAGGCTCTGGAAACACCATATATTTT. This encodes CASSITGSGNTIYF.

This chain connects TRBV2 to TRBJ2-5; perhaps TRBD1 as D (6 bases). Germline V lookup: CDR1 SNHLY, CDR2 FYNNEI. There are 15 residues in the CDR3. Trimming cost V 4 bases and J 1 base, with 13 bases left between them. The DNA of the CDR3 is TGTGCCAGCAGTGGCTATGTGACAGGCCAAGAGACCCAGTACTTC. It specifies CASSGYVTGQETQYF.

The chain uses TRBV28 and TRBJ1-5; TRBD1 matches at 9 bases. CDR1 and CDR2 (germline): MDHEN, SYDVKM. The V and J ends lost 10 bases and 6 bases, in that order; junction bases with no gene match: 13. This CDR3 has 15 amino acids. For the CDR3, the DNA is TGTGCCACCGGACAGGGGCAAGCCCTATCTCAGCCCCAGCATTTT. Translating it yields CATGQGQALSQPQHF.

This clone has just a few counts. The chain carries TRBV7-2 and TRBJ2-5; D perhaps matches TRBD2 (6 bases). Germline lookup yields CDR1 SGHTA and CDR2 FQGNSA. This CDR3 spans 13 amino acids. V was shortened by 6 bases and J by 9 bases, with 17 bases between the two germline ends. The CDR3 coding sequence is TGTGCCAGCAGGACGGGAGTTAGTGAGGCCCAGTACTTC. As protein: CASRTGVSEAQYF.

This clone appeared a few times. The rearrangement uses TRBV2 and TRBJ1-3, with a possible D match to TRBD1 (6 bases). Germline values: CDR1 SNHLY, CDR2 FYNNEI. The CDR3 is made up of 15 amino acids. The V gene lost 4 bases and the J gene lost 2 bases, with 12 bases spanning the gap. In DNA form, the CDR3 reads TGTGCCAGCAGTGTTGGACAGTCTCCTGGAAACACCATATATTTT. It yields the protein CASSVGQSPGNTIYF.

This clone has just a few counts. The V and J genes are TRBV7-9 and TRBJ1-1; D might be TRBD1 (5 bases). The germline V gene has CDR1 SEHNR and CDR2 FQNEAQ (reference sequence). CDR3 length: 17 amino acids. Trimming removed 0 bases from V and 0 bases from J, with 14 bases in between. The CDR3 loop is CASSLASTRGMNTEAFF. The CDR3 nucleotides read TGTGCCAGCAGCTTAGCGAGTACAAGGGGAATGAACACTGAAGCTTTCTTT.

The chain joins TRBV5-1 to TRBJ2-1, with TRBD1 identical over 7 bases. The CDR3 sequence is 16 residues long. The V gene's germline CDR1 is SGHRS and CDR2 YFSETQ. After removal of 4 bases from V and 4 bases from J, the junction contained 11 bases not matched to a gene. The CDR3 region is CASSLHAGTEYNEQFF. Here the CDR3 DNA reads TGCGCCAGCAGCCTACATGCCGGGACAGAATACAATGAGCAGTTCTTC.

The V gene is TRBV28, the J gene TRBJ2-7; 12 positions match TRBD2. In germline, CDR1 is MDHEN, CDR2 SYDVKM. This CDR3 contains 16 residues. Losses at the gene ends were 6 bases for V and 4 bases for J; bases not matched to a gene: 10. The DNA of the CDR3 is TGTGCCAGCAGCTCGGAACTAGCGGGAGGTAGATACGAGCAGTACTTC. Its translation: CASSSELAGGRYEQYF.

V and J are TRBV12-3 or TRBV12-4 and TRBJ1-2; TRBD1 aligns across 8 bases. The CDR3 has 13 amino acids. Trimming removed 5 bases from V and 4 bases from J; junction bases left unmatched: 3. The CDR3 DNA sequence: TGTGCCAGCAGTCCGACAGGGGCCTATGGCTACACCTTC. Its protein product is CASSPTGAYGYTF.

This clone was detected ten times or more. The chain has TRBV7-9 and TRBJ1-5; 7 bases fit TRBD1. Trimming removed 5 bases from V and 1 base from J; junction bases left unmatched: 5. The CDR3 consists of 15 residues. Per the germline V gene, CDR1 is SEHNR and CDR2 is FQNEAQ (reference sequence). Written as DNA, the CDR3 is TGTGCCAGCAGCCCCGGGACAGCGAGCAATCAGCCCCAGCATTTT. Protein product: CASSPGTASNQPQHF.

The V call is TRBV19, the J call TRBJ2-7; the match to TRBD2 covers 10 bases. The germline V gene encodes CDR1 LNHDA and CDR2 SQIVND (reference sequence). The CDR3 is 16 amino acids. Losses at the gene ends were 3 bases for V and 3 bases for J; bases not matched to a gene: 8. The CDR3 spells CASSIGAGGRYYEQYF. In DNA, the CDR3 is TGTGCCAGTAGTATCGGAGCGGGAGGGAGATACTACGAGCAGTACTTC.

In this sample, this clone turned up a few times. This rearrangement joins TRBV9 to TRBJ2-1; D is perhaps TRBD2 (6 bases). The CDR3 loop spans 13 amino acids. Germline V gene data show CDR1 as SGDLS and CDR2 as YYNGEE. V lost 0 bases and J 15 bases, leaving 16 bases between the germline ends. The CDR3 DNA follows: TGTGCCAGCAGCGTAGCCCATACTAGCCCGCCGTTCTTC. Translating it yields CASSVAHTSPPFF. The complete variable domain, with remaining parts taken from reference TRBV9 and TRBJ2-1, reads DSGVTQTPKHLITATGQRVTLRCSPRSGDLSVYWYQQSLDQGLQFLIQYYNGEERAKGNILERFSAQQFPDLHSELNLSSLELGDSALYFCASSVAHTSPPFFGPGTRLTVL.

This chain links TRBV5-6 with TRBJ1-5; no definite D call. The germline V gene has CDR1 SGHDT and CDR2 YYEEEE. This CDR3 contains 14 residues. V gave up 0 bases and J gave up 4 bases, with 8 bases separating them. CDR3 nucleotides: TGTGCCAGCAGCTTGGCGCCGACTAATCAGCCCCAGCATTTT. Protein: CASSLAPTNQPQHF.

V usage is TRBV7-2 and J usage is TRBJ2-7; weak D call: TRBD2 (5 bases). V gave up 3 bases and J gave up 5 bases, with 17 bases separating them. CDR1 and CDR2 (germline): SGHTA, FQGNSA. The CDR3 spans 15 residues. CDR3 DNA sequence: TGTGCCAGCAGCTTGGGGAGATCCCGTTTTGACGAGCAGTACTTC. This encodes CASSLGRSRFDEQYF.